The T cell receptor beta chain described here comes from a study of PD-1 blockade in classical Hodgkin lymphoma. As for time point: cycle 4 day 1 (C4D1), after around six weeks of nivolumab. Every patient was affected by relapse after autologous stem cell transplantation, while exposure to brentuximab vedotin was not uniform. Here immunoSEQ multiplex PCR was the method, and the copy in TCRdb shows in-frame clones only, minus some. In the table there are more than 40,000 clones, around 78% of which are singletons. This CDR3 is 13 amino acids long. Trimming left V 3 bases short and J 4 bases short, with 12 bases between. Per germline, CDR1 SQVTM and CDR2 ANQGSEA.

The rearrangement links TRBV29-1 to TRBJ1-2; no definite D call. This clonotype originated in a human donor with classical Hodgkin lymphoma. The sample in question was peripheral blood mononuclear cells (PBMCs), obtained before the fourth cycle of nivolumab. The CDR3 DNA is TGCAGCGTTGATGGGCGTTCAGGCTATGGCTACACCTTC. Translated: CSVDGRSGYGYTF. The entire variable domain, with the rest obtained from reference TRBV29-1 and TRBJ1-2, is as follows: SAVISQKPSRDICQRGTSLTIQCQVDSQVTMMFWYRQQPGQSLTLIATANQGSEATYESGFVIDKFPISRPNLTFSTLTVSNMSPEDSSIYLCSVDGRSGYGYTFGSGTRLTVV.